This note documents a single T cell receptor beta chain sequence. Other nucleotide sequences from this sample produce the same CDR3. The data are from a study of blood T cell repertoires in COVID-19. Looking at the study overall: COVID-19 samples collected from the United States, Italy and Spain covered acute and convalescent phases. T cells, B-cell-depleted T cells, or PBMCs supplied cDNA or gDNA.

The table came from immunoSEQ multiplex PCR; TCRdb's copy has only in-frame clones and leaves some out. Seen here are tens of thousands of clones, roughly nine tenths observed once, and the top ten hold roughly 8.6%. The V end lost 2 bases, the J end lost 2 bases, and 7 bases lay between the germline ends. CDR3 length equals 14 residues. From germline, CDR1 is SGHTA and CDR2 FQGNSA. The clonotype comes from a human donor with active COVID-19. The donor label of this sample is uncertain. The chain joins TRBV7-2 to TRBJ1-5; D possibly corresponds to TRBD1 (6 bases). Material: peripheral blood. The CDR3 nucleotides are TGTGCCAGCAGCTTAAAGGGGGGCAATCAGCCCCAGCATTTT. This gives the protein CASSLKGGNQPQHF.